The next 11 T cell receptor beta chains were all read from a single sample in a study of T cells in Graves' hyperthyroidism and ophthalmopathy. It was RNA transcripts that yielded the amplified TCR beta CDR3 regions. During a first-round RT-PCR of the TCR CDR3, the HTBI primer set was used. From the multiplex PCR reads, TCRdb called clonotypes with MiXCR, one entry per CDR3 protein. The sample lists a few hundred thousand distinct CDR3 sequences; around 13% were seen once. Sequenced input: blood. Source of these receptors: a young woman with Graves' hyperthyroidism.

This clonotype was found many times. The J gene is TRBJ1-1, the V gene TRBV5-1; D might be TRBD1 (5 bases). CDR1 SGHRS and CDR2 YFSETQ come from the germline V gene. There are 16 residues in the CDR3. Trimming left V 5 bases short and J 4 bases short, with 21 bases between. In DNA form, the CDR3 reads TGCGCCAGCAGTTCTGACAGCCACGCGGGTGGCACTGAAGCTTTCTTT. Translated, it gives CASSSDSHAGGTEAFF.

This clonotype was observed a few times. This chain uses TRBV5-1 with TRBJ2-7; no firm D call. The CDR3 runs 14 residues. CDR1 is SGHRS and CDR2 is YFSETQ in the germline V gene. V lost 1 base to trimming and J lost 2 bases, with 10 bases between them. The CDR3: CASSLTAVTYEQYF. The DNA of the CDR3 is TGCGCCAGCAGCTTGACCGCTGTGACCTACGAGCAGTACTTC.

In this sample, this clonotype turned up once. The chain recombines TRBV3-1 with TRBJ1-3; D is unresolved. V lost 3 bases to trimming and J lost 2 bases, with 11 bases between them. Germline CDR1 and CDR2: LGHDT and YNNKEL (reference sequence). The CDR3 is 15 residues long. CDR3 sequence (DNA): TGTGCCAGCAGCCATTCTCCCAGCCCTGGAAACACCATATATTTT. Encoded protein: CASSHSPSPGNTIYF.

This chain's CDR3 is CASSYSGTRPETQYF. The CDR3 coding sequence is TGTGCCAGCAGTTACTCCGGGACTAGGCCTGAGACCCAGTACTTC. The rearrangement joins TRBV6-6 to TRBJ2-5, with TRBD2 matching 8 bases. The CDR3 covers 15 residues. Unmatched junction bases numbered 5, after V lost 0 bases and J lost 5 bases. CDR1 and CDR2 from the germline V gene are MNHNY and SVGAGI (reference sequence).

This chain links TRBV11-2 with TRBJ2-1; 10 nucleotides agree with TRBD2. The ends lost 2 bases at V and 4 bases at J; junction bases unmatched: 5. This CDR3 spans 16 amino acids. CDR1 and CDR2 from the germline V gene are SGHAT and FQNNGV. Here the CDR3 reads CASSLTAGGGYNEQFF. The CDR3 DNA follows: TGTGCCAGCAGCTTAACAGCGGGAGGGGGATACAATGAGCAGTTCTTC.

The rearrangement uses TRBV29-1 and TRBJ2-3, with 8 bases aligning to TRBD1. The CDR3 totals 14 residues. Trimming took 4 bases from V and 2 from J; bases not matched to a gene: 5. CDR1 is SQVTM, CDR2 ANQGSEA, per germline. This CDR3 reads CSVGIQGVTDTQYF. DNA of the CDR3: TGCAGCGTTGGGATACAGGGGGTCACAGATACGCAGTATTTT.

This clonotype was counted at least ten times. V is TRBV29-1 and J is TRBJ2-1; TRBD1 aligns across 11 bases. This CDR3 contains 16 residues. The junction had 11 bases not matched to a gene; V was cut back by 6 bases and J by 4 bases. Germline-derived CDR1 and CDR2 are SQVTM and ANQGSEA. CDR3 in amino acids: CSVPDRGRKTYNEQFF. CDR3 nucleotide sequence: TGCAGCGTACCGGACAGGGGGCGAAAAACTTACAATGAGCAGTTCTTC.

This clonotype was recorded at least ten times. J is TRBJ1-1 and V is TRBV11-1, with D perhaps matching TRBD1 (5 bases). The CDR3 loop spans 17 amino acids. Trimming pared 5 bases from V and 0 bases from J, leaving 19 bases between. CDR1 SGHAT and CDR2 FQDESV come from the germline V gene (reference sequence). The CDR3 reads CASSRDGSSFLNTEAFF. In DNA, the CDR3 is TGTGCCAGCAGCCGGGACGGCAGTAGTTTTTTGAACACTGAAGCTTTCTTT.

This clonotype was counted many times. The V call is TRBV14, the J call TRBJ2-2; 8 bases match TRBD1. The junction had 4 bases not matched to a gene; V was cut back by 1 base and J by 0 bases. The CDR3 has 17 residues. Germline V gene sequence: CDR1 SGHDN, CDR2 FVKESK. DNA for the CDR3: TGTGCCAGCAGCCAAGGACCCAGGGGGCCGAACACCGGGGAGCTGTTTTTT. It is translated as CASSQGPRGPNTGELFF.

The chain joins TRBV5-1 to TRBJ2-7; D possibly uses TRBD1 or TRBD2 (6 bases each). Trimming removed 3 bases at V and 2 bases at J, with 15 bases between. The CDR3 length is 15 residues. Per the germline V gene, CDR1 is SGHRS and CDR2 is YFSETQ. The CDR3 nucleotides read TGCGCCAGCAGCTCTGCCGGGGGCAGAGCCTACGAGCAGTACTTC. Translating gives CASSSAGGRAYEQYF.

This clonotype has a handful of counts. The V gene is TRBV12-3 or TRBV12-4, the J gene TRBJ2-1; TRBD2 is a possible D gene (5 bases). Trimming pared 4 bases from V and 1 base from J, leaving 14 bases between. This CDR3 region has 16 residues. This chain's CDR3 is CASSSPGSWSYNEQFF. In nucleotides, the CDR3 is TGTGCCAGCAGTTCACCGGGGTCCTGGTCCTACAATGAGCAGTTCTTC.